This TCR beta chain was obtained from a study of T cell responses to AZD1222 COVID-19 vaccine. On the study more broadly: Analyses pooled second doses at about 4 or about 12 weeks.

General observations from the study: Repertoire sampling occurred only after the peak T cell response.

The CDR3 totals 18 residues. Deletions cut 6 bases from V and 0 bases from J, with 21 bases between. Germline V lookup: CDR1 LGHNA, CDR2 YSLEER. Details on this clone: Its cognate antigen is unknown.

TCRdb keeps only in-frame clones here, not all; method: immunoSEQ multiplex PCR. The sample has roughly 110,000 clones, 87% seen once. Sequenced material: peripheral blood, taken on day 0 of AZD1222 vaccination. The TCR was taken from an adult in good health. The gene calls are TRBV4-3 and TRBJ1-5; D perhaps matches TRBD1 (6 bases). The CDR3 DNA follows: TGCGCCAGCAGTCTTCCAGGGGCACGCCTTGTTAGCAATCAGCCCCAGCATTTT. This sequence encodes CASSLPGARLVSNQPQHF.